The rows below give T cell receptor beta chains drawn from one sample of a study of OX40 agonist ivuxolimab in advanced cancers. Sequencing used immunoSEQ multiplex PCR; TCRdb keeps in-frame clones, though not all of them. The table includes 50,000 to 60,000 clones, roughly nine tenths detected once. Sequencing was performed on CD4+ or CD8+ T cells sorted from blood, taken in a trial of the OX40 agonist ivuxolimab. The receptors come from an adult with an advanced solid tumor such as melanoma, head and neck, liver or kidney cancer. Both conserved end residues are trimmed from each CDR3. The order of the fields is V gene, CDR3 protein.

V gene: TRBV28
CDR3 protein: ATSGTSGSGAGELF

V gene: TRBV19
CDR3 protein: ASTGGSWYNEQF

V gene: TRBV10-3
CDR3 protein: AISESRADQETQY

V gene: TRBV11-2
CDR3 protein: ASSLEGVLCG

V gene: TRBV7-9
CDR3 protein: ASSRGAGVDIQY

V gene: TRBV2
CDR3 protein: ASTLAGGFSYEQY

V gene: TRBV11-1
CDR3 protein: ASSPSTGLETQY

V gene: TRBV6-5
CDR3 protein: ASSQLGGQETQY

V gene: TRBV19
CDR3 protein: ASSIQGEGDIQY

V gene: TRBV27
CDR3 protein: ASSLFGTGSYNEQF

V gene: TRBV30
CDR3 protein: AWSSGRADNEQF

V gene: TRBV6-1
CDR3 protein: ASSGRGTGVLAGGYEQY

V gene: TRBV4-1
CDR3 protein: ASSLRGGEGPYEQY

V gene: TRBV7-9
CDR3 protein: ASSSPANTGELF

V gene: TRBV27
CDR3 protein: ASGTWGTETQY

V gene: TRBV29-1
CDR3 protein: SVSTGGGYEQY

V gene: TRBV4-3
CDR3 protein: ASSQGGGNSYEQY

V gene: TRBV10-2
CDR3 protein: ASSGVLVSGKTGELF

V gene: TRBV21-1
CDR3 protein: ASSDDGRLQPVLGYGYT

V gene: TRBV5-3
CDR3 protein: ARSNYRETPGELF

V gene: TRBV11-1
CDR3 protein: ASSSGTSDYNEQF

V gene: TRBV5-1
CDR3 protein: ASSPVAARETQY

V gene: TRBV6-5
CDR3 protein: ASSYSSFTDTQY

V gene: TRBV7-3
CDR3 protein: ASSLKFGGTDTQY

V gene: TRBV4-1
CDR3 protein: ASSQDGTTSEQF

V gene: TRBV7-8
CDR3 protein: ASSPQFSYNEQF

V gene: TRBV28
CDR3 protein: ASSFLTGGLGYT

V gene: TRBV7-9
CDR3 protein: ASIPGPIANYGYT

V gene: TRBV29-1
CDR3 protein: SVEDRGYEQY

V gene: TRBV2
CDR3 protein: ASTGTDLKPQH

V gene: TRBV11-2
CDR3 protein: ASETRYNEQF

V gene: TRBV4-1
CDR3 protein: ASSAQQGEETQY

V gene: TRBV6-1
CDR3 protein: ASNYTPMDEQY

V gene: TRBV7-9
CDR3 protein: ASSLDSLTYRETQY

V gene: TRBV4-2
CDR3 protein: ASSQGRLNQETQY

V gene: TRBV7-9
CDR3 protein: ASSPRQGWTGELF

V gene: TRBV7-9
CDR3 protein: ASSYPEDQETQY